Below, one T cell receptor (beta chain) is given with its context. The antigen is not known. A much larger clone sits a single nucleotide away, making a read error possible. Axillary draining lymph nodes of breast cancer patients supplied the node samples. These data are taken from a study of breast tumors, draining lymph nodes, adjacent tissues. Findings and limits, study-wide: Tumor repertoires ranked between lymph nodes and nontumor tissue in diversity, with V and J gene preferences. Data fit most tumor T cells coming from lymph node, expanding in tumor.

MiXCR, run by TCRdb on the multiplex PCR reads, gives a single entry per CDR3 protein. This sample has 70,000 to 85,000 distinct CDR3 sequences; 15% to 20% occur once, and the top ten carry 2.4%. Germline V gene lookup returns CDR1 SGDLS and CDR2 YYNGEE. CDR3 size: 15 residues. V shed 0 bases, J shed 7 bases, and the junction held 5 bases outside the gene matches. Sample: axillary lymph node tissue. This sequence joins TRBV9 and TRBJ2-5; 11 bases are a match to TRBD2. The sequence came from a female donor with breast cancer. Some clones in this sample may be carry-over from other donors' samples. The CDR3 loop reads CASSVGLAGLGTQYF. The CDR3, as DNA: TGTGCCAGCAGCGTAGGACTAGCGGGGTTAGGGACCCAGTACTTC.